This TCR beta chain was sequenced in a study of T cell responses to AZD1222 COVID-19 vaccine. Libraries were prepared by immunoSEQ multiplex PCR; TCRdb keeps only in-frame clonotypes and omits some of them. The sample gives 100,000 to 150,000 clones, 85% to 90% of which show up once; about 3.1% is in the top ten. The CDR3 runs to 12 residues. Trimming removed 8 bases from V and 2 bases from J; junction bases left unmatched: 2. Germline-derived CDR1 and CDR2 are MDHEN and SYDVKM. The TCR originated in an adult in good health. The starting material was peripheral blood, obtained on day 0 of AZD1222 vaccination. This chain connects TRBV28 to TRBJ1-2; 7 bases map to TRBD1. As DNA, the CDR3 is TGTGCCAGCCTGGGACAGAACTATGGCTACACCTTC. Encoded protein: CASLGQNYGYTF.